This is a list of T cell receptor beta chains from one sample in a study of regulatory T cells in long-lasting Graves disease. MiXCR, run by TCRdb on the multiplex PCR reads, gives a single entry per CDR3 protein. The sample shows approximately 210,000 distinct CDR3 sequences, about a sixth of them seen only once. The sample here was peripheral blood mononuclear cells (PBMCs), taken at new diagnosis, from a patient treated with antithyroid drugs. These receptors all stem from a female donor with Graves disease. The CDR3 runs from the conserved cysteine through the conserved F or W. The D gene is left open where the match is weak. Clone size is not always given. Where it is, it says once, few, many or a class for expanded clones.

>NA|11|many|TRBV28|TRBJ2-7
CASRGQFEQYF
TGTGCCAGCAGGGGCCAGTTCGAGCAGTACTTC
>TRBD2|15|many|TRBV20-1|TRBJ2-1
CSARPPGLAYNEQFF
TGCAGTGCTAGACCCCCGGGACTAGCGTACAATGAGCAGTTCTTC
>NA|15|few|TRBV6-2/TRBV6-3|TRBJ1-3
CASTLQGFLRNTIYF
TGTGCCAGCACCCTGCAGGGTTTTTTGAGAAACACCATATATTTT
>TRBD2|16|many|TRBV12-3/TRBV12-4|TRBJ2-3
CASSEPSSGRTDTQYF
TGTGCCAGCAGTGAACCATCCAGCGGGAGGACAGATACGCAGTATTTT
>TRBD2|15|many|TRBV6-1|TRBJ2-5
CASSETSGNQETQYF
TGTGCCAGCAGTGAAACTAGCGGGAACCAAGAGACCCAGTACTTC
>NA|13|many|TRBV5-1|TRBJ2-7
CASSLVSLAEQYF
TGCGCCAGCAGCTTGGTCTCCCTGGCGGAGCAGTACTTC
>NA|15|many|TRBV7-6|TRBJ2-3
CASSPSTGDTDTQYF
TGTGCCAGCAGCCCATCAACGGGAGACACAGATACGCAGTATTTT
>NA|15|few|TRBV5-6|TRBJ1-2
CASSLLGQGTHGYTF
TGTGCCAGCAGCTTGTTGGGGCAGGGGACACATGGCTACACCTTC
>TRBD1|14|NA|TRBV24-1|TRBJ1-2
CARIGDRVFYGYTF
TGTGCCAGAATAGGGGACAGGGTTTTCTATGGCTACACCTTC
>TRBD2|14|few|TRBV7-9|TRBJ2-1
CASSPRAGVNEQFF
TGTGCCAGCAGCCCTAGAGCGGGAGTCAATGAGCAGTTCTTC
>TRBD2|16|many|TRBV20-1|TRBJ2-3
CSARDPVAGEADTQYF
TGCAGTGCTAGAGATCCAGTAGCGGGAGAGGCAGATACGCAGTATTTT
>TRBD2|16|many|TRBV7-9|TRBJ2-7
CASSQPGLAGVYEQYF
TGTGCCAGCAGCCAACCGGGACTAGCGGGAGTCTACGAGCAGTACTTC
>NA|13|many|TRBV27|TRBJ1-1
CASSRQMNTEAFF
TGTGCCAGCAGCCGACAGATGAACACTGAAGCTTTCTTT
>TRBD2|16|many|TRBV20-1|TRBJ2-3
CSAPTTLLAGSDTQYF
TGCAGTGCTCCTACCACCTTACTAGCGGGATCTGATACGCAGTATTTT
>NA|13|many|TRBV28|TRBJ2-7
CASSLSGAGEQYF
TGTGCCAGCAGCCTATCAGGGGCCGGGGAGCAGTACTTC
>NA|14|few|TRBV5-8|TRBJ2-5
CASSLAGAGETQYF
TGTGCCAGCAGCTTGGCCGGGGCAGGGGAGACCCAGTACTTC
>TRBD2|16|many|TRBV20-1|TRBJ2-1
CSARVGGGMGFNEQFF
TGCAGTGCTAGAGTGGGGGGAGGGATGGGGTTCAATGAGCAGTTCTTC
>NA|15|many|TRBV9|TRBJ1-6
CASSKRGGEGSPLHF
TGTGCCAGCAGCAAGCGTGGAGGGGAGGGGTCACCCCTCCACTTT